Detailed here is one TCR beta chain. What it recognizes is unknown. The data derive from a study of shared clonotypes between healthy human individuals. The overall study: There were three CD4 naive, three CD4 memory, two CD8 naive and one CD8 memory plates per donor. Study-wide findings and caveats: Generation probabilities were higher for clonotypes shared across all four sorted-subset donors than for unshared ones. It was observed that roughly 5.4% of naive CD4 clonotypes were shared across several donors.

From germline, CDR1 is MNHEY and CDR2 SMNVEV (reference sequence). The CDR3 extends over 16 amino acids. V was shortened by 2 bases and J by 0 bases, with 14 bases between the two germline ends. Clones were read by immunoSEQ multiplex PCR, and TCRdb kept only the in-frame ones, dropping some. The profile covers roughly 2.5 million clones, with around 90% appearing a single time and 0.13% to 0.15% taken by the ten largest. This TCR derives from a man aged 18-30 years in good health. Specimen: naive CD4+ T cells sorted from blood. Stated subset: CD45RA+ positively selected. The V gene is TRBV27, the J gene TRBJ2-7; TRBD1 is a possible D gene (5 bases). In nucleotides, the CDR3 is TGTGCCAGCAGTTTACCGACCGACAGACTCTCCTACGAGCAGTACTTC. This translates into CASSLPTDRLSYEQYF.